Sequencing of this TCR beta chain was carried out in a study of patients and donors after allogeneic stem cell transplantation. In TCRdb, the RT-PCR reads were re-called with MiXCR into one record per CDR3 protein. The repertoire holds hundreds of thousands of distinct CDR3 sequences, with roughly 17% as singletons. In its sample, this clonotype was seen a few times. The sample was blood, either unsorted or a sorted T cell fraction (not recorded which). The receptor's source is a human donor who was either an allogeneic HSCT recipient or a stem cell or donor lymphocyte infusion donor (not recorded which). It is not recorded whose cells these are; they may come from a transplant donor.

The CDR3 region has the DNA TGTGCCAGCAGTGAACCCCGGTTGCGAGAGCAGTTCTTC. Residues: CASSEPRLREQFF. The chain carries TRBV2 and TRBJ2-1; unclear D gene. Germline CDR1 is SNHLY and CDR2 is FYNNEI. The V and J ends lost 2 bases and 10 bases respectively, with 12 bases between them. The CDR3 is 13 amino acids.